This TCR beta chain was captured by sequencing in a study of shared clonotypes between healthy human individuals. Study-level information: Samples came from a couple of female and three male donors aged 18 to 49. The study used three CD4 naive, three CD4 memory, two CD8 naive and one CD8 memory plate per donor.

For this clone: Its antigen is unidentified.

General study points: It was observed that 5% to 6% of naive CD4 clonotypes were shared across a handful of donors.

The table came from immunoSEQ multiplex PCR; TCRdb's copy has only in-frame clones and leaves some out. The repertoire holds approximately 2.5 million clones, about 92% seen once, with around 0.14% in the top ten. This CDR3 is 15 amino acids long. Germline values: CDR1 SGHRS, CDR2 YFSETQ. V lost 0 bases, J lost 8 bases, and 12 bases lay in between. From CD4+ cells came CD45RA+ naive and CD45RA-negative memory subsets. The rearrangement joins TRBV5-1 to TRBJ1-6; D may be TRBD1 (5 bases). Sequenced: naive CD4+ T cells sorted from blood. The subset here: CD45RA+ positively selected. The TCR was taken from a man aged 18 to 29 in good health. CDR3 residues: CASSLGGVWDSPLHF. CDR3 DNA sequence: TGCGCCAGCAGCTTGGGAGGGGTTTGGGATTCACCCCTCCACTTT.